This TCR beta chain was recorded in a study of T-cell reconstitution after alpha-beta-depleted transplantation in children. TCRbeta library construction was performed incorporating unique molecular identifiers. TCRdb itself ran the PCR reads through MiXCR, one entry per CDR3 protein. The repertoire holds roughly 50,000 distinct CDR3 sequences, roughly 45% seen once, with 98% in the top ten. Trimming cost V 7 bases and J 3 bases, with 10 bases left between them. Germline CDR1 reads SQVTM; CDR2 reads ANQGSEA. The CDR3 runs 12 residues. This chain connects TRBV29-1 to TRBJ2-1; D may be TRBD1 (6 bases). The receptor was derived from a male patient aged 5 to 17 who had a stem cell transplant for acute lymphoblastic leukemia, so the T cells may come from the graft donor. The material sequenced was PBMCs, mostly from graft donor cells, taken 360 days after TCRalphabeta/CD19-depleted stem cell transplant. The CDR3 nucleotides are TGCAGCGCCCCGACAGGCTACAATGAGCAGTTCTTC. Translating it yields CSAPTGYNEQFF.